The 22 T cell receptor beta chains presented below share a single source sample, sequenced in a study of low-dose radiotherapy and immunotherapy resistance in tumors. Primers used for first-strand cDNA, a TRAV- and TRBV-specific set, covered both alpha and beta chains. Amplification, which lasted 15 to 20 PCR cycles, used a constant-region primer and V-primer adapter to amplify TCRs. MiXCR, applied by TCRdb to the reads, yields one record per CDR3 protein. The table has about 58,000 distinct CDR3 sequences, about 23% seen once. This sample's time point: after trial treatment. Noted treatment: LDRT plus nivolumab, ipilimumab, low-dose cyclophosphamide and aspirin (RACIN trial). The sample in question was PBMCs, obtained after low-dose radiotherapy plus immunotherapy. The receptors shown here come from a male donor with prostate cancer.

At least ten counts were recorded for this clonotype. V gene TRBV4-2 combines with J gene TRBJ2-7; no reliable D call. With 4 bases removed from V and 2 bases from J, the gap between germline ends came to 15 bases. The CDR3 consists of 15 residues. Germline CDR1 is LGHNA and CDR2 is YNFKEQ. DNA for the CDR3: TGTGCCAGCAGCCCGGACCTTGCCTTCCCCTACGAGCAGTACTTC. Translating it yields CASSPDLAFPYEQYF.

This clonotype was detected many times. CDR3 DNA: TGTGCCAGCAGACGTGGACAGGGCTCAACTAATGAAAAACTGTTTTTT. Residues: CASRRGQGSTNEKLFF. V usage is TRBV12-3 or TRBV12-4 and J usage is TRBJ1-4; 8 nucleotides agree with TRBD1. Germline trimming cut 6 bases from V and 0 bases from J; bases unmatched to any gene: 6. CDR3 length equals 16 residues.

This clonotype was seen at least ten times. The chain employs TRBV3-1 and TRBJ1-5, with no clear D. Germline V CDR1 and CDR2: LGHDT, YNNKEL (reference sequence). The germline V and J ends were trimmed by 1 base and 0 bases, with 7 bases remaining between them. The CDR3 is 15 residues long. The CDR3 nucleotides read TGTGCCAGCAGCCAAGCGGGGTATAGCAATCAGCCCCAGCATTTT. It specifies CASSQAGYSNQPQHF. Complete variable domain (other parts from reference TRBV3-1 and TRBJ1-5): DTAVSQTPKYLVTQMGNDKSIKCEQNLGHDTMYWYKQDSKKFLKIMFSYNNKELIINETVPNRFSPKSPDKAHLNLHINSLELGDSAVYFCASSQAGYSNQPQHFGDGTRLSIL.

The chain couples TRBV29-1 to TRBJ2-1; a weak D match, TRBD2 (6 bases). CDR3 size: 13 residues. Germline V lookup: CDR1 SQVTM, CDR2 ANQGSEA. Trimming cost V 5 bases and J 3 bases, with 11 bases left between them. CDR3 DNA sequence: TGCAGCGTTTCGCGGGGAGGCTACAATGAGCAGTTCTTC. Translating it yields CSVSRGGYNEQFF.

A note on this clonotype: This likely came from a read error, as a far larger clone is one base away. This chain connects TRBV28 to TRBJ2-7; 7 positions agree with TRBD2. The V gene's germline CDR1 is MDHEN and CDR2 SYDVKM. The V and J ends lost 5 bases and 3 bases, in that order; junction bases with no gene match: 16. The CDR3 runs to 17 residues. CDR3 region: CASSTPVLGQRGYEQYF. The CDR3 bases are TGTGCCAGCAGTACGCCGGTCTTGGGTCAGCGGGGCTACGAGCAGTACTTC.

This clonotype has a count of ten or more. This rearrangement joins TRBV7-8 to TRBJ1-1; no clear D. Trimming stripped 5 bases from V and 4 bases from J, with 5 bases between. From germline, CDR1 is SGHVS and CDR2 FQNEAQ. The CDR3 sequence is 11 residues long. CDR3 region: CASSPLTEAFF. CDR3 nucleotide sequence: TGTGCCAGCAGCCCACTCACTGAAGCTTTCTTT.

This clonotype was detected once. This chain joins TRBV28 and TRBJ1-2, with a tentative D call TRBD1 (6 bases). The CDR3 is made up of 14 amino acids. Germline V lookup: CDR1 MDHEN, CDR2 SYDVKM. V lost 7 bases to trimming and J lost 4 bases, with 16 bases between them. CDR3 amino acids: CASTPGGLLYGYTF. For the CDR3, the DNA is TGTGCCAGCACACCGGGGGGCCTTCTCTATGGCTACACCTTC.

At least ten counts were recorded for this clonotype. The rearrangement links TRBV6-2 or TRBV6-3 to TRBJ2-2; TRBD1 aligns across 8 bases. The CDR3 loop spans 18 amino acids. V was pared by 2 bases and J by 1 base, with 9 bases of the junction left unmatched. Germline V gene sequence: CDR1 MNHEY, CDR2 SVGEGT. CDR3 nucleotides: TGTGCCAGCAGTTACGACACCAGGGGGCCTCAGAACACCGGGGAGCTGTTTTTT. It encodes CASSYDTRGPQNTGELFF.

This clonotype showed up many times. The CDR3 DNA is TGTGCCAGCAGTTTTGGGACAGGGTATACCGAGCAGTACTTC. This gives the protein CASSFGTGYTEQYF. V and J are TRBV12-3 or TRBV12-4 and TRBJ2-7; TRBD1 matches at 9 bases. The CDR3 has 14 amino acids. J lost 6 bases, V lost 3 bases, and 6 bases had no gene match.

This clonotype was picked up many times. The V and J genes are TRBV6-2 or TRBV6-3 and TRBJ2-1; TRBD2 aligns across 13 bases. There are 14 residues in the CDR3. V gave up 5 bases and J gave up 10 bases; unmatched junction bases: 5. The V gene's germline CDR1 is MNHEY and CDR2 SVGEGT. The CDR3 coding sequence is TGTGCCAGCAGTCCCCCGGGACTAGCGGGAGAGCAGTTCTTC. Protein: CASSPPGLAGEQFF.

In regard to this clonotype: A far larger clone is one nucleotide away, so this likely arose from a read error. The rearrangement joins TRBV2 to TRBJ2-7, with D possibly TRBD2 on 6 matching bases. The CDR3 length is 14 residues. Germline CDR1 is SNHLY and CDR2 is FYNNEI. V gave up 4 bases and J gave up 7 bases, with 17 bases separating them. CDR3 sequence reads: CASSGLGGDNEQYF. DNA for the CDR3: TGTGCCAGCAGTGGCCTCGGGGGAGACAATGAGCAGTACTTC.

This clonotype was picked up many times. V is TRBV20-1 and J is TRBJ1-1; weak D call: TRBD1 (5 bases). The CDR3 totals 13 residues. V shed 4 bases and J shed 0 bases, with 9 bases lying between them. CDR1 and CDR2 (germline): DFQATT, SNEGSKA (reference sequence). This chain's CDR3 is CSAIKGVNTEAFF. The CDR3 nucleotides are TGCAGTGCTATAAAAGGGGTGAACACTGAAGCTTTCTTT.

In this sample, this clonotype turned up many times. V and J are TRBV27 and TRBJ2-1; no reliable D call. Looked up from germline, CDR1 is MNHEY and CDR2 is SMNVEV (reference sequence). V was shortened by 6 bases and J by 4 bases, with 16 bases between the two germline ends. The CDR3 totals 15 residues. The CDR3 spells CASRLGLARYNEQFF. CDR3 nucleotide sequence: TGTGCCAGCAGATTGGGCCTTGCTCGGTACAATGAGCAGTTCTTC.

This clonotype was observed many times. CDR3 bases: TGTGCCAGCAGTTTAGATCAGACAGCAAATCAGCCCCAGCATTTT. Its protein is CASSLDQTANQPQHF. The V and J genes are TRBV12-3 or TRBV12-4 and TRBJ1-5; D might be TRBD1 (5 bases). The CDR3 totals 15 residues. V lost 1 base and J lost 4, with 11 bases in between.

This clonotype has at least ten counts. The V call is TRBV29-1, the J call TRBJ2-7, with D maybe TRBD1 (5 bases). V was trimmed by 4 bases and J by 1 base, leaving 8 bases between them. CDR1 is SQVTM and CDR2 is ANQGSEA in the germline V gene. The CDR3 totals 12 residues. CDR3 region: CSVGGGSYEQYF. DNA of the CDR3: TGCAGCGTTGGGGGCGGTTCCTACGAGCAGTACTTC.

The CDR3 sequence: CSARDPWTGAAQDQFF. CDR3 bases: TGCAGTGCTAGAGATCCGTGGACAGGGGCCGCGCAGGATCAGTTCTTC. The J gene is TRBJ2-1, the V gene TRBV20-1, with 9 bases fitting TRBD1. V gave up 0 bases and J gave up 13 bases; unmatched junction bases: 16. The CDR3 totals 16 residues. Germline CDR1 and CDR2: DFQATT and SNEGSKA (reference sequence).

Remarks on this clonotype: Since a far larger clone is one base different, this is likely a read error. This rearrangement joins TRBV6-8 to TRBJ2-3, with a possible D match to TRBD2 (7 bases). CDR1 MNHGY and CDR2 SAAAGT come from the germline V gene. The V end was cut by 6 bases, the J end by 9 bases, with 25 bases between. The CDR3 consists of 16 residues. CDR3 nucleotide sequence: TGTGCCAGCAGCGGACTAGAGGGAGAGGGGGGGTCGACGCAGTATTTT. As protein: CASSGLEGEGGSTQYF.

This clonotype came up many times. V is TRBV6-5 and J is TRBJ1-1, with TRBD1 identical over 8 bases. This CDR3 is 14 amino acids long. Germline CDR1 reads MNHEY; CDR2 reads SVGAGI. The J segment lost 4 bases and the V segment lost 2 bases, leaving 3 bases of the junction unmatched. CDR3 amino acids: CASSYGQGGTEAFF. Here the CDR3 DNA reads TGTGCCAGCAGTTACGGACAGGGCGGCACTGAAGCTTTCTTT.

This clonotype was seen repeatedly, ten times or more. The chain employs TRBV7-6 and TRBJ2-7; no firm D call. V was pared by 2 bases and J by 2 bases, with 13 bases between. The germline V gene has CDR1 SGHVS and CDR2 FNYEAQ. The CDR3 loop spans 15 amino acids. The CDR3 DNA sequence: TGTGCCAGCAGCTTACAGGACGGCGGCCCCTACGAGCAGTACTTC. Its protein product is CASSLQDGGPYEQYF.

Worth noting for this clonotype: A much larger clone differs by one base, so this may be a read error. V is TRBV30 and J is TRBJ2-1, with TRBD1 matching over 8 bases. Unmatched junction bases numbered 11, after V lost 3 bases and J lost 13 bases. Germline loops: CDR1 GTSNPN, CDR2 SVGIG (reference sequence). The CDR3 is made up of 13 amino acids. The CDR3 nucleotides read TGTGCCTGGAGCAGCAGGGGGCCGGAGACCCAGTTCTTC. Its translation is CAWSSRGPETQFF.

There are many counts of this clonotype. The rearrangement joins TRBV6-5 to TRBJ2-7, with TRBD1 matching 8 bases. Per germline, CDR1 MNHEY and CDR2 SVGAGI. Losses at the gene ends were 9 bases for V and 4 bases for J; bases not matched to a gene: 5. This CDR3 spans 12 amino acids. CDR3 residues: CASGNRGYEQYF. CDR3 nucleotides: TGTGCCAGTGGAAACAGGGGGTACGAGCAGTACTTC.

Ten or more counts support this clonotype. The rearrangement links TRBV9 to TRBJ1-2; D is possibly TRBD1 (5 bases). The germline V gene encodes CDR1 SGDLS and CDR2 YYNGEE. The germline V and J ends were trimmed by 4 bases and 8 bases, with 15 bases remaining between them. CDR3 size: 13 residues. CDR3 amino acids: CASSTGTAAGYTF. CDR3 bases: TGTGCCAGCAGCACCGGGACCGCGGCCGGCTACACCTTC.